Below are 15 T cell receptor beta chains sequenced from a single sample in a study of a mutant IDH1 vaccine in newly diagnosed glioma. Some clones are missing from TCRdb's copy, which holds only in-frame ones; the method was immunoSEQ multiplex PCR. Among about 32,000 clones, over 70% were seen once, and the ten largest hold around 20%. The time point was: baseline, week 1 (first vaccination visit). Regarding treatment: pre-vaccination baseline after standard-of-care therapy. The sample consisted of PBMCs, taken from a glioma patient treated with radiotherapy, temozolomide or both. These receptor sequences come from a man aged 25 to 40 with glioma.

The chain has TRBV14 and TRBJ1-2, with a possible D match to TRBD1 (5 bases). Germline V gene lookup returns CDR1 SGHDN and CDR2 FVKESK. The CDR3 contains 14 residues. Trimming cost V 2 bases and J 8 bases, with 15 bases left between them. The CDR3 region has the DNA TGTGCCAGCAGCCAACCGGGAGGGGTTGGAGGCTACACCTTC. Protein: CASSQPGGVGGYTF. Complete variable domain (other parts from reference TRBV14 and TRBJ1-2): EAGVTQFPSHSVIEKGQTVTLRCDPISGHDNLYWYRRVMGKEIKFLLHFVKESKQDESGMPNNRFLAERTGGTYSTLKVQPAELEDSGVYFCASSQPGGVGGYTFGSGTRLTVV.

The CDR3 DNA follows: TGCGCCAGCCGTGACAGGGGACCCACTGAAGCTTTCTTT. This codes for CASRDRGPTEAFF. This sequence joins TRBV5-1 and TRBJ1-1, with 8 bases aligning to TRBD1. Germline-derived CDR1 and CDR2 are SGHRS and YFSETQ. With V trimmed by 7 bases and J by 4 bases, 6 bases remained unmatched. The length of the CDR3 is 13 residues. Variable domain in full (rest from reference TRBV5-1 and TRBJ1-1): KAGVTQTPRYLIKTRGQQVTLSCSPISGHRSVSWYQQTPGQGLQFLFEYFSETQRNKGNFPGRFSGRQFSNSRSEMNVSTLELGDSALYLCASRDRGPTEAFFGQGTRLTVV.

The CDR3 reads CASSFGRDRVTGYTF. The CDR3 DNA follows: TGCGCCAGCAGCTTTGGCCGGGACAGGGTTACGGGCTACACCTTC. This chain links TRBV5-1 with TRBJ1-2; 9 bases match TRBD1. In germline, CDR1 is SGHRS, CDR2 YFSETQ. The trim removed 2 bases at V and 8 bases at J, leaving 10 bases unmatched. The CDR3 length is 15 residues.

The chain is built from TRBV4-3 and TRBJ1-5, with D possibly TRBD1 on 6 matching bases. The CDR3 loop spans 15 amino acids. Trimming took off 0 bases at V and 5 bases at J, with 11 bases between the two ends. From germline, CDR1 is LGHNA and CDR2 YSLEER. The CDR3 sequence: CASSQEGGGDQPQHF. The CDR3 DNA follows: TGCGCCAGCAGCCAAGAAGGGGGAGGAGATCAGCCCCAGCATTTT.

The chain joins TRBV5-6 to TRBJ2-3; 10 bases are a match to TRBD2. The CDR3 totals 15 residues. The V gene end was trimmed by 4 bases and the J gene end by 3 bases; junction bases not matched to a gene: 5. The germline gives CDR1 SGHDT, CDR2 YYEEEE. CDR3 loop: CASSRLAGETDTQYF. The CDR3 DNA is TGTGCCAGCAGCCGCCTAGCGGGGGAGACAGATACGCAGTATTTT.

By sample share, this clone is medium-sized (0.01 to 0.1%). The genes are TRBV7-9 and TRBJ2-3; a weak D match, TRBD1 (5 bases). CDR3 length equals 14 residues. Germline CDR1 reads SEHNR; CDR2 reads FQNEAQ (reference sequence). Trimming took 2 bases from V and 2 from J, leaving 8 bases between them. CDR3 nucleotide sequence: TGTGCCAGCAGCTTACGTGGGGCCACAGATACGCAGTATTTT. Amino acids: CASSLRGATDTQYF.

This chain uses TRBV7-9 with TRBJ2-7; D is unclear. Germline assignment: CDR1 SEHNR and CDR2 FQNEAQ (reference sequence). The V and J ends lost 5 bases and 2 bases respectively, with 13 bases between them. The CDR3 length is 14 residues. The CDR3 DNA reads TGTGCCAGCAGCCCCCCTGGCCAGACCTACGAGCAGTACTTC. Protein product: CASSPPGQTYEQYF. Complete variable domain (other parts from reference TRBV7-9 and TRBJ2-7): DTGVSQNPRHKITKRGQNVTFRCDPISEHNRLYWYRQTLGQGPEFLTYFQNEAQLEKSRLLSDRFSAERPKGSFSTLEIQRTEQGDSAMYLCASSPPGQTYEQYFGPGTRLTVT.

Comments on this clone: This CDR3 is also generated by other DNA sequences in the sample. The V gene is TRBV27, the J gene TRBJ2-7, with D possibly TRBD1 on 6 matching bases. Trimming shortened V by 2 bases and J by 0 bases, and 8 bases separated the two germline ends. CDR1 is MNHEY and CDR2 is SMNVEV in the germline V gene (reference sequence). The CDR3 totals 14 residues. In DNA form, the CDR3 reads TGTGCCAGCAGTTTACGGGACAACTCCTACGAGCAGTACTTC. As protein: CASSLRDNSYEQYF.

The chain recombines TRBV6-5 with TRBJ1-5; D possibly corresponds to TRBD1 (5 bases). The ends were cut back, 7 bases at V and 6 bases at J, with 19 bases in the middle. Germline V CDR1 and CDR2: MNHEY, SVGAGI. This CDR3 contains 15 residues. The chain's CDR3 is CASNRRGRRGQPQHF. CDR3 coding DNA: TGTGCCAGCAATAGGAGGGGTAGAAGGGGTCAGCCCCAGCATTTT.

V and J are TRBV2 and TRBJ2-4; 8 nucleotides line up with TRBD1. This CDR3 has 15 residues. V shed 0 bases, J shed 7 bases, and the junction held 5 bases outside the gene matches. Per germline, CDR1 SNHLY and CDR2 FYNNEI. The CDR3 nucleotides are TGTGCCAGCAGTGAAGCTAGACAGGGGAGCAACATTCAGTACTTC. Translated: CASSEARQGSNIQYF. Complete variable domain (other parts from reference TRBV2 and TRBJ2-4): EPEVTQTPSHQVTQMGQEVILRCVPISNHLYFYWYRQILGQKVEFLVSFYNNEISEKSEIFDDQFSVERPDGSNFTLKIRSTKLEDSAMYFCASSEARQGSNIQYFGAGTRLSVL.

This clone was seen only once. This chain uses TRBV19 with TRBJ2-1; TRBD1 matches at 11 bases. CDR1 LNHDA and CDR2 SQIVND come from the germline V gene (reference sequence). This CDR3 region has 15 residues. With 7 bases clipped from V and 3 bases from J, the junction kept 5 bases outside the gene matches. The CDR3 sequence is CASTPGTGGYNEQFF. In nucleotides, the CDR3 is TGTGCCAGTACCCCCGGGACAGGGGGCTACAATGAGCAGTTCTTC.

The chain combines TRBV7-2 with TRBJ2-3; D may be TRBD1 or TRBD2 (6 bases each). The CDR3 length is 15 residues. Germline-derived CDR1 and CDR2 are SGHTA and FQGNSA. V lost 5 bases and J lost 7, with 19 bases in between. In nucleotides, the CDR3 is TGTGCCAGCAGCGTAATCCCCGGGGGCTCTAATACGCAGTATTTT. Its protein product is CASSVIPGGSNTQYF.

The genes are TRBV15 and TRBJ2-3; 7 positions match TRBD1. Germline V gives CDR1 LNHNV, CDR2 YYDKDF (reference sequence). V lost 5 bases, J lost 0 bases, and 11 bases stayed unmatched. The CDR3 length is 17 residues. CDR3 amino acids: CATSGATGQPSTDTQYF. DNA for the CDR3: TGTGCCACCAGCGGAGCGACGGGACAGCCTAGCACAGATACGCAGTATTTT.

The chain couples TRBV4-3 to TRBJ2-5, with 9 bases matching TRBD2. CDR1 and CDR2 from the germline V gene are LGHNA and YSLEER. The trim removed 0 bases at V and 5 bases at J, leaving 19 bases unmatched. This CDR3 is built from 20 residues. The DNA for the CDR3 is TGCGCCAGCAGCCAAGATCGCCGAGCGGGGGGAAAACCTCAGAGGGAGACCCAGTACTTC. It is translated as CASSQDRRAGGKPQRETQYF.

The chain combines TRBV27 with TRBJ2-7, with TRBD1 identical over 10 bases. CDR3 size: 13 residues. V was pared by 8 bases and J by 2 bases, with 3 bases of the junction left unmatched. Germline V lookup: CDR1 MNHEY, CDR2 SMNVEV (reference sequence). The CDR3 sequence is CASGQGDPYEQYF. The CDR3, as DNA: TGTGCCAGCGGACAGGGGGACCCCTACGAGCAGTACTTC.